The sequence of this TCR beta chain was determined in a study of blood T cells in healthy people across ages. V lost 5 bases to trimming and J lost 1 base, with 13 bases between them. This CDR3 is 15 amino acids long. CDR1 and CDR2 from the germline V gene are SGHTA and FQGNSA. Sample-barcoded 5' priming and a J-beta primer mix drove a second PCR of roughly 6 to 12 cycles. TCRdb passed the 5' RACE reads through MiXCR, listing each CDR3 protein once. Of some 1.8 million distinct CDR3 sequences in the sample, more than 35% were seen once. The sequenced sample was blood. The J gene is TRBJ2-3, the V gene TRBV7-2, with D unclear. The sequence derives from a human donor in good health. In DNA form, the CDR3 reads TGTGCCAGCAGCCTCGGCGTTTGGGGCACAGATACGCAGTATTTT. Protein sequence: CASSLGVWGTDTQYF.